One and the same sample provided the 6 T cell receptor beta chains below, sequenced in a study of blood T cells in healthy people across ages. With a J-beta primer mix and a sample-barcoded 5' primer, a second PCR ran about 6 to 11 cycles. TCRdb re-analysed the 5' RACE reads in MiXCR, keeping a single row per CDR3 protein. Seen here are 1.5 million to 2 million distinct CDR3 sequences, less than 50% observed once, and the top ten hold over 2%. Sequencing was carried out using blood. These receptors all stem from a woman in her 40s in good health.

The chain joins TRBV7-2 to TRBJ2-5; 8 positions match TRBD2. Germline CDR1 is SGHTA and CDR2 is FQGNSA. The ends lost 1 base at V and 7 bases at J; junction bases unmatched: 8. CDR3 length equals 15 residues. The CDR3 DNA sequence: TGTGCCAGCAGCTTAGGGACTAGCCTTATTGGGACCCAGTACTTC. Its translation is CASSLGTSLIGTQYF.

This clonotype showed up just a few times. The V gene is TRBV27, the J gene TRBJ2-7, with D possibly TRBD2 on 5 matching bases. This CDR3 is built from 15 residues. The ends were cut back, 3 bases at V and 2 bases at J, with 14 bases in the middle. Germline CDR1 is MNHEY and CDR2 is SMNVEV (reference sequence). DNA of the CDR3: TGTGCCAGCAGTTTGCAATGGGGAGCTGCCTACGAGCAGTACTTC. Its translation: CASSLQWGAAYEQYF.

V and J are TRBV6-2 or TRBV6-3 and TRBJ1-5, with TRBD1 identical over 8 bases. This CDR3 contains 13 residues. V shed 6 bases, J shed 4 bases, and the junction held 2 bases outside the gene matches. CDR1 is MNHEY and CDR2 is SVGEGT in the germline V gene. This chain's CDR3 is CASRNRGNQPQHF. The CDR3 coding sequence is TGTGCCAGCAGGAACAGGGGGAATCAGCCCCAGCATTTT.

Notes on this clonotype: Compared with germline, one end of the junction differs, possibly owing to a read error. This chain uses TRBV27 with TRBJ2-3; D is possibly TRBD1 (5 bases). Germline loops: CDR1 MNHEY, CDR2 SMNVEV (reference sequence). The length of the CDR3 is 15 residues. In DNA, the CDR3 is TGTGCCAGCAGGTGGGCAGGGTACATGTCGGATATGCAGTATTTT. This codes for CASRWAGYMSDMQYF.

This rearrangement joins TRBV18 to TRBJ2-3; 8 nucleotides align to TRBD1. V lost 3 bases to trimming and J lost 3 bases; unmatched junction nucleotides: 5. Germline V gene sequence: CDR1 KGHSH, CDR2 LQKENI. This CDR3 spans 15 amino acids. In nucleotides, the CDR3 is TGTGCCAGCTCACCGGACAGGGCGACGACAGATACGCAGTATTTT. The encoded protein is CASSPDRATTDTQYF.

This chain joins TRBV27 and TRBJ2-3; TRBD1 matches 9 bases. Trimming removed 0 bases from V and 7 bases from J; junction bases left unmatched: 11. This CDR3 spans 17 amino acids. CDR1 MNHEY and CDR2 SMNVEV come from the germline V gene (reference sequence). CDR3 region: CASSLSAPSGQGYTQYF. The CDR3 nucleotides read TGTGCCAGCAGTTTATCGGCCCCCTCGGGACAGGGTTATACGCAGTATTTT.